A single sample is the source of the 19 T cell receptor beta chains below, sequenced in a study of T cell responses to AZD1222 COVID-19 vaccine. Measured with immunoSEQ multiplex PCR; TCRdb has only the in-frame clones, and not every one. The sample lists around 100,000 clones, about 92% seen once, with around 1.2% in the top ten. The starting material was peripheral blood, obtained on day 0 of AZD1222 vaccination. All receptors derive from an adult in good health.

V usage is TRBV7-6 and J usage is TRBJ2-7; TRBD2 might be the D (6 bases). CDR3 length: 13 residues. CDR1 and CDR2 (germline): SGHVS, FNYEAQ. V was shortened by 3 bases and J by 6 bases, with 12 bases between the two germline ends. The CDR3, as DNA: TGTGCCAGCAGCTTTGGGGGGACGAGCGAGCAGTACTTC. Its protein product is CASSFGGTSEQYF.

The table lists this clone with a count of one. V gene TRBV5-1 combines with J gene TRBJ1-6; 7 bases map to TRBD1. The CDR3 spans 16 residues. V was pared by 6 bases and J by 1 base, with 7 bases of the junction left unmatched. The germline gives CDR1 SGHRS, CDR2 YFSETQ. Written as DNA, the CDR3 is TGCGCCAGCACCCCCGCAGGGGGTTCCTATAATTCACCCCTCCACTTT. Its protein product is CASTPAGGSYNSPLHF.

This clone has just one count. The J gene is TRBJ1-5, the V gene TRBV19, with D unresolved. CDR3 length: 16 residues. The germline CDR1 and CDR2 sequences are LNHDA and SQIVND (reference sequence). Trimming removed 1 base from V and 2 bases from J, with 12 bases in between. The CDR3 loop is CASSIGGKSRNQPQHF. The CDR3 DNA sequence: TGTGCCAGTAGTATAGGTGGGAAATCGCGCAATCAGCCCCAGCATTTT.

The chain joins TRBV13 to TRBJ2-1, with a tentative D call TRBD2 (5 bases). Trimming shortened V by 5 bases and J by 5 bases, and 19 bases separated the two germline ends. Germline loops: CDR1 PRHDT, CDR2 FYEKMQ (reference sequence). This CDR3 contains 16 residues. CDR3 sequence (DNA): TGTGCCAGCAGCGGACCCGCTAGCTCTCTGGACAATGAGCAGTTCTTC. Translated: CASSGPASSLDNEQFF.

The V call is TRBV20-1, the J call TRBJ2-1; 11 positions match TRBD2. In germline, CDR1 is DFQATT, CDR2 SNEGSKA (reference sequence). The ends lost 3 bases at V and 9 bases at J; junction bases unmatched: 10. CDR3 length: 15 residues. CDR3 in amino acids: CSASGASGRYSEQFF. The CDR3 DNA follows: TGCAGTGCTAGTGGGGCTAGCGGGAGGTATAGTGAGCAGTTCTTC.

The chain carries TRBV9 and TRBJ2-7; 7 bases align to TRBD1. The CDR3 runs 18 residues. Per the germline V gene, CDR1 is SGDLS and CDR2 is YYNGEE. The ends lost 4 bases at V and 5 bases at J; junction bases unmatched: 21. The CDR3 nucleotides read TGTGCCAGCAGCCTCCAAGTGTACCAGGACGAGGGGGCGGACGAGCAGTACTTC. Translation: CASSLQVYQDEGADEQYF.

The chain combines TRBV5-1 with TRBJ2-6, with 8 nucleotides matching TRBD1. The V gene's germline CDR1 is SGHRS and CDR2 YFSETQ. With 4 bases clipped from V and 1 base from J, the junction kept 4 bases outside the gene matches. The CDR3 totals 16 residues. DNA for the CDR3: TGCGCCAGCAGCCTCCGGACAGGGTCTGGGGCCAACGTCCTGACTTTC. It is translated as CASSLRTGSGANVLTF. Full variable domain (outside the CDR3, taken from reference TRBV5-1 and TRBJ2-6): KAGVTQTPRYLIKTRGQQVTLSCSPISGHRSVSWYQQTPGQGLQFLFEYFSETQRNKGNFPGRFSGRQFSNSRSEMNVSTLELGDSALYLCASSLRTGSGANVLTFGAGSRLTVL.

CDR3 sequence: CASSLGTGFVSEQFF. CDR3 bases: TGTGCCAGCAGCTTAGGGACAGGGTTTGTGAGTGAGCAGTTCTTC. The V and J genes are TRBV7-9 and TRBJ2-1, with 8 bases lining up with TRBD1. The V and J ends lost 1 base and 9 bases, in that order; junction bases with no gene match: 8. The CDR3 length is 15 residues. Germline CDR1 is SEHNR and CDR2 is FQNEAQ (reference sequence).

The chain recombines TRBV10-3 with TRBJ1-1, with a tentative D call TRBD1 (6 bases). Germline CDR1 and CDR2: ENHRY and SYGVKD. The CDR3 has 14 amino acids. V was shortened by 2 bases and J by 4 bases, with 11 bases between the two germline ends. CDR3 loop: CAISELGAGTEAFF. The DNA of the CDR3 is TGTGCCATCAGTGAGCTGGGGGCAGGCACTGAAGCTTTCTTT.

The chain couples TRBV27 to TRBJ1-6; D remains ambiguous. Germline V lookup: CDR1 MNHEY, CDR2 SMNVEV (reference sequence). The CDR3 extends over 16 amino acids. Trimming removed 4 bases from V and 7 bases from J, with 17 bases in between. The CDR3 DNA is TGTGCCAGCAGTTCAATGGTCGGAGGGTACAATTCACCCCTCCACTTT. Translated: CASSSMVGGYNSPLHF.

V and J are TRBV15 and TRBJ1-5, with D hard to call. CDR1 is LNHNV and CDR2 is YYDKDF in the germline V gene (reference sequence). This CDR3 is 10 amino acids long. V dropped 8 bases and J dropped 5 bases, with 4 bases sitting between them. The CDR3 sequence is CATGDQPQHF. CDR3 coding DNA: TGTGCCACCGGCGATCAGCCCCAGCATTTT.

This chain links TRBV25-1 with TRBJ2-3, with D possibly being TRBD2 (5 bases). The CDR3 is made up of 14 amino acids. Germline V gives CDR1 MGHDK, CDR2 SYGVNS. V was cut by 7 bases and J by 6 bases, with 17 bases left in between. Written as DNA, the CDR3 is TGTGCCAGCACTAAGGCGGGTGGATGGGATACGCAGTATTTT. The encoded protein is CASTKAGGWDTQYF.

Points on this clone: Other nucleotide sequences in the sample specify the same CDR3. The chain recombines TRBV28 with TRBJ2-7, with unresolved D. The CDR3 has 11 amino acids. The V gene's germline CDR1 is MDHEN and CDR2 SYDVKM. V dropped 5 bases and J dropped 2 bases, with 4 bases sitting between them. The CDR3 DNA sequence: TGTGCCAGCAGTCCCGCCTACGAGCAGTACTTC. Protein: CASSPAYEQYF.

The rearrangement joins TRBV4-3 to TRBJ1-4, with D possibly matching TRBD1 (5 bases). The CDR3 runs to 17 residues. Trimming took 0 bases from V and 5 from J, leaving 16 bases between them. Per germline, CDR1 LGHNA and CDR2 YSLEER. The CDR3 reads CASSQDYLGRLNEKLFF. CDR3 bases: TGCGCCAGCAGCCAAGATTACCTGGGACGGCTAAATGAAAAACTGTTTTTT.

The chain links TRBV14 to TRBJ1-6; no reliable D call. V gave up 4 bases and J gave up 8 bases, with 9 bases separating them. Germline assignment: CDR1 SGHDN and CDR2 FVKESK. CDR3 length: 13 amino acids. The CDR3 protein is CASSRGRDSPLHF. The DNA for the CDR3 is TGTGCCAGCAGCCGAGGACGGGATTCACCCCTCCACTTT.

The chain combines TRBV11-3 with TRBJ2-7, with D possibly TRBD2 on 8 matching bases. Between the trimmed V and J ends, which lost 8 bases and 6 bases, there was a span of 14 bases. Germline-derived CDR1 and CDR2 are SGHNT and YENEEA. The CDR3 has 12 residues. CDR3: CASSGRGPEQYF. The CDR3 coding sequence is TGTGCCAGCTCCGGGAGGGGGCCCGAGCAGTACTTC.

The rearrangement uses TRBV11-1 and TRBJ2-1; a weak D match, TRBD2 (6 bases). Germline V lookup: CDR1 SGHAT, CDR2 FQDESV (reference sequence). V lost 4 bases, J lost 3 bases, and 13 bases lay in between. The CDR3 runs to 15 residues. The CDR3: CASSSPGLFYNEQFF. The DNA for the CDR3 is TGTGCCAGCAGCTCTCCGGGACTTTTCTACAATGAGCAGTTCTTC.

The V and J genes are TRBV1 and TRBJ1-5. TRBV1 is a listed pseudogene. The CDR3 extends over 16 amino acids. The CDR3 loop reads CTSSPTGRGRNQPQHF. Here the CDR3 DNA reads TGCACCAGCAGCCCTACCGGGCGGGGCCGCAATCAGCCCCAGCATTTT.

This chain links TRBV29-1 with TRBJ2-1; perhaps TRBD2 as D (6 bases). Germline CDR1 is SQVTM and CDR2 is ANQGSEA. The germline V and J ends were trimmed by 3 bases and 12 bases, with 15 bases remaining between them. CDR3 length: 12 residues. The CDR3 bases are TGCAGCGTTGATAATAGCGGAGATTCGCAGTTCTTC. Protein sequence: CSVDNSGDSQFF.